There are a few counts of the clone carrying this T cell receptor beta chain. The target antigen is unknown. The CDR3 totals 15 residues. V trimming: 2 bases; J trimming: 4 bases; junction bases outside the gene matches: 4. Germline V gene lookup returns CDR1 SNHLY and CDR2 FYNNEI. The PCR had 60 Vbeta and 13 Jbeta primers. Using immunoSEQ multiplex PCR, the repertoire was profiled, and TCRdb retains in-frame clones only, with some absent. The repertoire includes some 97,000 clones, about four fifths of them detected once, and 4.1% sits in the top ten. The data are from a study of cytomegalovirus exposure and HLA in healthy donors. Study-wide points: Researchers counted around 180 TCR beta chains as cytomegalovirus-associated. A later examination showed that TCR association rates differed by HLA locus, with DRB1 most and HLA-C fewest. A missense DCLRE1C variant was associated with V- and J-gene trimming of TCR beta chains in a later analysis, and an independent cohort replicated the association.

The gene calls are TRBV2 and TRBJ1-5; 8 nucleotides align to TRBD1. Sequenced: PBMCs. This TCR came from a female donor in good health and CMV-seropositive. This chain's CDR3 is CASSEHRGGNQPQHF. The DNA for the CDR3 is TGTGCCAGCAGTGAACACAGGGGGGGAAATCAGCCCCAGCATTTT.